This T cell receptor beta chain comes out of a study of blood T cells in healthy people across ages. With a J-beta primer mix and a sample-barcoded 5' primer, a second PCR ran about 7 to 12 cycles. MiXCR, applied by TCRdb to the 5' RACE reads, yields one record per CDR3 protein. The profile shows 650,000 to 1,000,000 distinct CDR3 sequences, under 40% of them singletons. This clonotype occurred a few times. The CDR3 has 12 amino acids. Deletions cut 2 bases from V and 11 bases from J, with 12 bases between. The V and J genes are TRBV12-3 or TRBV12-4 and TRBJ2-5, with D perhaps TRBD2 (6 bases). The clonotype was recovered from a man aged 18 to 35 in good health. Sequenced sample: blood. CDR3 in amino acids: CASSLYGGEQYF. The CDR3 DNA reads TGTGCCAGCAGTTTATACGGGGGTGAGCAGTACTTC.